The sequence of this T cell receptor beta chain was determined in a study of blood T cell repertoires in COVID-19. Using immunoSEQ multiplex PCR, the repertoire was profiled, and TCRdb retains in-frame clones only, with some absent. Of 100,000 to 150,000 clones detected, about 89% appear once; the ten largest clones hold 9.5% to 12%. The CDR3 length is 13 residues. J gave up 5 bases and V 4 bases, and 5 bases lay outside the gene matches. Germline values: CDR1 SQVTM, CDR2 ANQGSEA. V usage is TRBV29-1 and J usage is TRBJ1-5, with TRBD1 identical over 7 bases. Specimen: peripheral blood. This TCR derives from a woman in her 70s with COVID-19, enrolled during active disease. CDR3 sequence reads: CSVGRGPDQPQHF. The DNA for the CDR3 is TGCAGCGTTGGTAGGGGGCCCGATCAGCCCCAGCATTTT.